This TCR beta chain derives from a study of T cell changes during pregnancy in multiple sclerosis. This CDR3 is 14 amino acids long. CDR1 and CDR2 (germline): LNHDA, SQIVND (reference sequence). The trim removed 2 bases at V and 10 bases at J, leaving 4 bases unmatched. TCRdb's table, derived via immunoSEQ multiplex PCR, lists solely in-frame clones and lacks some. This table has under 70,000 clones, about nine tenths appearing once. The starting material was CD4+ T cells from peripheral blood mononuclear cells, obtained after pregnancy. The chain employs TRBV19 and TRBJ2-7; 14 positions agree with TRBD2. The origin of this receptor is a female donor with multiple sclerosis, enrolled in a pregnancy study. CDR3 sequence: CASSIPGLAGVQYF. The CDR3 DNA reads as TGTGCCAGTAGTATACCGGGACTAGCGGGAGTTCAGTACTTC.